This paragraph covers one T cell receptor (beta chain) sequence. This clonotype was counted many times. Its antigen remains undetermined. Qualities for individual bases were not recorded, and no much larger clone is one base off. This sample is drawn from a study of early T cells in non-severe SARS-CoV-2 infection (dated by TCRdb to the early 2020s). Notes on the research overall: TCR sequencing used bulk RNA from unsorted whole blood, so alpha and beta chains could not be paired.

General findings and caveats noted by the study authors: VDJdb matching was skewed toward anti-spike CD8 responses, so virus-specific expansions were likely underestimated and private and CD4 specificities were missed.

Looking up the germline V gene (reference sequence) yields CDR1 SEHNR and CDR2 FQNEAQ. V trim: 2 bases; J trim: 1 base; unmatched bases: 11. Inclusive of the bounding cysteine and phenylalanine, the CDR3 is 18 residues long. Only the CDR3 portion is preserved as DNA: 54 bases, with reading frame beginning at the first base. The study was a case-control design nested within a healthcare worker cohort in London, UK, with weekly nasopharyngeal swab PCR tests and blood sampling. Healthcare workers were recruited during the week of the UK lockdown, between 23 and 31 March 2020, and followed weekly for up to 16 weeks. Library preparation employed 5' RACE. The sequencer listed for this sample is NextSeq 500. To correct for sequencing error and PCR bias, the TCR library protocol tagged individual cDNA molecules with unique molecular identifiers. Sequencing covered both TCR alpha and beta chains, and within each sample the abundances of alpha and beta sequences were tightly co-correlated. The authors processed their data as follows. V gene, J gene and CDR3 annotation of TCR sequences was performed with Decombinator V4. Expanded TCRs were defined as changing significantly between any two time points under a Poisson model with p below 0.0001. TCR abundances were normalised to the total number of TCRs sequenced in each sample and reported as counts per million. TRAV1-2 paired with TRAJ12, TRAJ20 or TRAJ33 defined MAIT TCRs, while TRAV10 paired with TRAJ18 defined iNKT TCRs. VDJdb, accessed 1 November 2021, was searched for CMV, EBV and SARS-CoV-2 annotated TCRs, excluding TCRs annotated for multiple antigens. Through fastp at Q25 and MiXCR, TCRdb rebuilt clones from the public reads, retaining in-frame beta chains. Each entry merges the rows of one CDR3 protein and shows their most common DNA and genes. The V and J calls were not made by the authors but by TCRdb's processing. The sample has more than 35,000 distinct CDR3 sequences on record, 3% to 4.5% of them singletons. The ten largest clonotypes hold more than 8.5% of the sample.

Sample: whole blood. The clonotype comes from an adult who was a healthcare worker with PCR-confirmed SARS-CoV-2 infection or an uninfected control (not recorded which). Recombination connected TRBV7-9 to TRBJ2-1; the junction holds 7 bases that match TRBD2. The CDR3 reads CASSLSRGVTDSYNEQFF. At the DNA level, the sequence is TGTGCCAGCAGCTTAAGTCGGGGGGTAACCGATTCCTACAATGAGCAGTTCTTC.